These 26 T cell receptor beta chains originate from one sample sequenced in a study of human T cells and chemical hapten exposure. TCRdb used MiXCR to reprocess the RACE reads, holding one entry per CDR3 protein. Seen here are roughly 200,000 distinct CDR3 sequences, around 25% observed once, and the top ten hold 2% to 3%. Stated time point: patch test 3, about 24 weeks after DPC sensitization. Noted treatment: therapeutic diphenylcyclopropenone sensitization with weekly scalp DPC. Sequencing was performed on whole blood, taken in connection with sensitization to the hapten diphenylcyclopropenone (DPC). These receptors originate from a woman in her thirties or forties with alopecia areata. Some clones in this sample may be carry-over from other donors' samples.

This clonotype has more than one count but fewer than ten. This chain joins TRBV29-1 and TRBJ2-5; 7 bases are shared with TRBD1. Trimming cost V 4 bases and J 1 base; bases outside gene matches: 6. This CDR3 spans 14 amino acids. CDR1 and CDR2 from the germline V gene are SQVTM and ANQGSEA. The CDR3 DNA reads TGCAGCGTTGGGGGACAGAGCGCCCAAGAGACCCAGTACTTC. This gives the protein CSVGGQSAQETQYF.

This clonotype was counted a few times. The chain recombines TRBV7-9 with TRBJ2-5; TRBD2 is a possible D gene (6 bases). The V and J ends lost 6 bases and 2 bases respectively, with 16 bases between them. The CDR3 runs 15 residues. Germline CDR1 and CDR2: SEHNR and FQNEAQ (reference sequence). This CDR3 reads CASRFTGLPQETQYF. In DNA form, the CDR3 reads TGTGCCAGCAGATTTACGGGACTCCCGCAAGAGACCCAGTACTTC. Full variable domain (outside the CDR3, taken from reference TRBV7-9 and TRBJ2-5): DTGVSQNPRHKITKRGQNVTFRCDPISEHNRLYWYRQTLGQGPEFLTYFQNEAQLEKSRLLSDRFSAERPKGSFSTLEIQRTEQGDSAMYLCASRFTGLPQETQYFGPGTRLLVL.

This clonotype was observed a single time. V is TRBV5-6 and J is TRBJ2-3; D unclear. Germline assignment: CDR1 SGHDT and CDR2 YYEEEE. V dropped 0 bases and J dropped 1 base, with 6 bases sitting between them. The CDR3 is 14 residues long. The CDR3 is CASSLAARTDTQYF. The CDR3 bases are TGTGCCAGCAGCTTGGCGGCTCGCACAGATACGCAGTATTTT.

This sequence joins TRBV27 and TRBJ2-3, with 8 bases lining up with TRBD1. With V trimmed by 8 bases and J by 2 bases, 15 bases remained unmatched. Looked up from germline, CDR1 is MNHEY and CDR2 is SMNVEV (reference sequence). This CDR3 spans 17 amino acids. The CDR3 loop reads CASREVDRGYSTDTQYF. As DNA, the CDR3 is TGTGCCAGCCGTGAGGTAGACAGGGGATACTCCACAGATACGCAGTATTTT.

In its sample, this clonotype was seen a few times. The chain links TRBV2 to TRBJ1-5; D ambiguous. CDR1 and CDR2 from the germline V gene are SNHLY and FYNNEI. V lost 1 base to trimming and J lost 6 bases, with 13 bases between them. CDR3 length equals 15 residues. CDR3 DNA sequence: TGTGCCAGCAGTGAAGATTGGCCGGGAAGTCAGCCCCAGCATTTT. This encodes CASSEDWPGSQPQHF. Variable domain in full (rest from reference TRBV2 and TRBJ1-5): EPEVTQTPSHQVTQMGQEVILRCVPISNHLYFYWYRQILGQKVEFLVSFYNNEISEKSEIFDDQFSVERPDGSNFTLKIRSTKLEDSAMYFCASSEDWPGSQPQHFGDGTRLSIL.

The table lists this clonotype with a few counts. The rearrangement uses TRBV28 and TRBJ1-2; 7 bases are a match to TRBD1. Trimming at V came to 6 bases and at J to 5 bases, leaving 6 bases not matched to a gene. CDR1 and CDR2 from the germline V gene are MDHEN and SYDVKM. The CDR3 consists of 13 residues. The CDR3 DNA reads as TGTGCCAGCAGGCTGGGACAGCGATATGGCTACACCTTC. It translates to CASRLGQRYGYTF.

The chain recombines TRBV5-1 with TRBJ2-2; no reliable D call. Trimming cost V 7 bases and J 6 bases, with 7 bases left between them. The CDR3 is 11 amino acids. The germline CDR1 and CDR2 sequences are SGHRS and YFSETQ. CDR3 protein: CASAGAGELFF. The CDR3 region has the DNA TGCGCCAGCGCAGGAGCCGGGGAGCTGTTTTTT.

The sample holds many counts of this clonotype. The chain uses TRBV6-1 and TRBJ2-5; 7 bases are a match to TRBD1. Germline-derived CDR1 and CDR2 are MNHNS and SASEGT. V dropped 5 bases and J dropped 1; count of bases not matched to a gene: 7. There are 15 residues in the CDR3. The CDR3 bases are TGTGCCAGCAGTCAAACGGGACAGACCCAAGAGACCCAGTACTTC. Protein: CASSQTGQTQETQYF.

The chain couples TRBV24-1 to TRBJ2-5; 10 nucleotides agree with TRBD1. The germline V gene has CDR1 KGHDR and CDR2 SFDVKD. The V gene end was trimmed by 3 bases and the J gene end by 0 bases; junction bases not matched to a gene: 3. The CDR3 spans 16 residues. The chain's CDR3 is CATSDAGTGDQETQYF. The CDR3, as DNA: TGTGCCACCAGTGATGCCGGGACAGGGGACCAAGAGACCCAGTACTTC.

This chain uses TRBV7-2 with TRBJ1-6; possible D gene TRBD1, 6 bases. The ends were cut back, 5 bases at V and 4 bases at J, with 21 bases in the middle. This CDR3 contains 18 residues. In germline, CDR1 is SGHTA, CDR2 FQGNSA. CDR3 nucleotide sequence: TGTGCCAGCAGCGCACCTAACGGCCGGGACACTTATAATTCACCCCTCCACTTT. Protein sequence: CASSAPNGRDTYNSPLHF. Complete variable domain (other parts from reference TRBV7-2 and TRBJ1-6): GAGVSQSPSNKVTEKGKDVELRCDPISGHTALYWYRQSLGQGLEFLIYFQGNSAPDKSGLPSDRFSAERTGGSVSTLTIQRTQQEDSAVYLCASSAPNGRDTYNSPLHFGNGTRLTVT.

This clonotype was found many times. J is TRBJ2-1 and V is TRBV20-1, with 7 bases fitting TRBD2. Germline V gives CDR1 DFQATT, CDR2 SNEGSKA (reference sequence). The CDR3 loop spans 14 amino acids. V dropped 2 bases and J dropped 14; count of bases not matched to a gene: 15. DNA of the CDR3: TGCAGTGCTAGAAATCGAGCGGGGCCTCCTACGGAGTTCTTC. Translation gives CSARNRAGPPTEFF.

This clonotype was counted between two and nine times. The chain uses TRBV7-2 and TRBJ1-2; D possibly corresponds to TRBD1 (6 bases). The V gene's germline CDR1 is SGHTA and CDR2 FQGNSA. V gave up 1 base and J gave up 5 bases, with 14 bases separating them. This CDR3 region has 15 residues. The CDR3 sequence: CASSLVGALKYGYTF. The CDR3 coding sequence is TGTGCCAGCAGCTTAGTGGGGGCCTTAAAATATGGCTACACCTTC.

The chain joins TRBV28 to TRBJ1-1, with D maybe TRBD1 (5 bases). CDR1 and CDR2 (germline): MDHEN, SYDVKM. The CDR3 spans 15 residues. The ends were cut back, 7 bases at V and 5 bases at J, with 20 bases in the middle. CDR3 protein: CASTVAGGKQTEAFF. CDR3 nucleotides: TGTGCCAGCACGGTTGCGGGGGGGAAGCAAACTGAAGCTTTCTTT.

The table lists this clonotype with a few counts. The rearrangement links TRBV7-8 to TRBJ2-4; D uncertain. From germline, CDR1 is SGHVS and CDR2 FQNEAQ. The CDR3 has 14 amino acids. V lost 3 bases and J 0 bases, leaving 6 bases between the germline ends. CDR3 in amino acids: CASSFSRAKNIQYF. For the CDR3, the DNA is TGTGCCAGCAGCTTTTCAAGAGCCAAAAACATTCAGTACTTC.

The rearrangement uses TRBV7-2 and TRBJ1-5, with 7 bases fitting TRBD1. V dropped 1 base and J dropped 7; count of bases not matched to a gene: 7. The CDR3 length is 15 residues. CDR1 and CDR2 (germline): SGHTA, FQGNSA. CDR3 DNA: TGTGCCAGCAGCTTAGAGGGGGCGCGGGTCCAGCCCCAGCATTTT. Protein sequence: CASSLEGARVQPQHF.

V is TRBV28 and J is TRBJ2-2; tentatively, D is TRBD1 (6 bases). Per the germline V gene, CDR1 is MDHEN and CDR2 is SYDVKM. The length of the CDR3 is 16 residues. V shed 6 bases and J shed 0 bases, with 14 bases lying between them. The CDR3 nucleotides read TGTGCCAGCAGCCAGGGGTCGGGGCCGAACACCGGGGAGCTGTTTTTT. This translates into CASSQGSGPNTGELFF.

V and J are TRBV20-1 and TRBJ2-1; 8 nucleotides match TRBD2. V was pared by 3 bases and J by 6 bases, with 16 bases of the junction left unmatched. Germline V gives CDR1 DFQATT, CDR2 SNEGSKA (reference sequence). This CDR3 has 17 residues. This CDR3 reads CSASLLAGGIRFNEQFF. Here the CDR3 DNA reads TGCAGTGCTAGCTTGCTGGCGGGAGGTATAAGATTCAATGAGCAGTTCTTC.

This clonotype showed up just a few times. The rearrangement links TRBV20-1 to TRBJ2-5; no reliable D call. Trimming took 0 bases from V and 5 from J, leaving 13 bases between them. The length of the CDR3 is 14 residues. Looked up from germline, CDR1 is DFQATT and CDR2 is SNEGSKA (reference sequence). Written as DNA, the CDR3 is TGCAGTGCTAGAGATCCACTTTTACGGGAGACCCAGTACTTC. Translated, it gives CSARDPLLRETQYF.

This clonotype has just a few counts. The chain links TRBV7-9 to TRBJ1-2; D perhaps matches TRBD1 (5 bases). V lost 5 bases and J 4 bases, leaving 11 bases between the germline ends. Per germline, CDR1 SEHNR and CDR2 FQNEAQ (reference sequence). CDR3 length equals 13 residues. The CDR3 bases are TGTGCCAGCAGCGTAACAGGAATCTATGGCTACACCTTC. This translates into CASSVTGIYGYTF.

J is TRBJ2-1 and V is TRBV15; 9 positions match TRBD2. V gave up 0 bases and J gave up 7 bases; unmatched junction bases: 4. Germline V gene lookup returns CDR1 LNHNV and CDR2 YYDKDF (reference sequence). CDR3 length equals 15 residues. DNA of the CDR3: TGTGCCACCAGCAGAGACCTAGCGGGGCGGAATGAGCAGTTCTTC. This translates into CATSRDLAGRNEQFF.

This clonotype was seen more than once but under ten times. The J gene is TRBJ1-1, the V gene TRBV6-5, with TRBD1 identical over 8 bases. CDR1 is MNHEY, CDR2 SVGAGI, per germline. The trim removed 5 bases at V and 4 bases at J, leaving 6 bases unmatched. This CDR3 comprises 14 residues. The chain's CDR3 is CASSRRTGGTEAFF. The DNA for the CDR3 is TGTGCCAGCAGTCGACGTACAGGGGGCACTGAAGCTTTCTTT.

The gene calls are TRBV29-1 and TRBJ1-1; tentatively, D is TRBD1 (5 bases). V dropped 8 bases and J dropped 1 base, with 8 bases sitting between them. CDR1 and CDR2 from the germline V gene are SQVTM and ANQGSEA. The CDR3 runs 11 residues. As DNA, the CDR3 is TGCAGCTCCAGGGAGAACACTGAAGCTTTCTTT. This translates into CSSRENTEAFF.

The gene calls are TRBV7-9 and TRBJ2-2; D might be TRBD1 (5 bases). V was cut by 5 bases and J by 1 base, with 11 bases left in between. CDR3 length: 15 residues. Germline V gives CDR1 SEHNR, CDR2 FQNEAQ (reference sequence). The CDR3 DNA is TGTGCCAGCAGCCCAGGGTTGCAGAACACCGGGGAGCTGTTTTTT. It is translated as CASSPGLQNTGELFF. Full variable domain (missing parts from reference TRBV7-9 and TRBJ2-2): DTGVSQNPRHKITKRGQNVTFRCDPISEHNRLYWYRQTLGQGPEFLTYFQNEAQLEKSRLLSDRFSAERPKGSFSTLEIQRTEQGDSAMYLCASSPGLQNTGELFFGEGSRLTVL.

In its sample, this clonotype was seen a few times. The V gene is TRBV29-1, the J gene TRBJ2-2; TRBD1 is a possible D gene (5 bases). CDR1 and CDR2 (germline): SQVTM, ANQGSEA. Between the trimmed V and J ends, which lost 4 bases and 0 bases, there was a span of 9 bases. The CDR3 consists of 14 residues. CDR3 coding DNA: TGCAGCGTTGGAAAGGGGACGAACACCGGGGAGCTGTTTTTT. Its protein product is CSVGKGTNTGELFF.

The genes are TRBV28 and TRBJ2-6, with 8 bases matching TRBD2. The CDR3 spans 17 residues. The germline V gene has CDR1 MDHEN and CDR2 SYDVKM. Trimming at V came to 2 bases and at J to 0 bases, leaving 3 bases not matched to a gene. CDR3 loop: CASSLRGGSSGANVLTF. CDR3 bases: TGTGCCAGCAGTTTACGGGGGGGGAGCTCTGGGGCCAACGTCCTGACTTTC.

The chain joins TRBV5-1 to TRBJ2-1, with 12 bases that match TRBD2. Germline trimming cut 4 bases from V and 8 bases from J; bases unmatched to any gene: 7. Germline assignment: CDR1 SGHRS and CDR2 YFSETQ. The CDR3 runs 15 residues. In DNA, the CDR3 is TGCGCCAGCAGCCAGGGACTAGCGGGTTCTGATGAGCAGTTCTTC. Protein sequence: CASSQGLAGSDEQFF. The full variable domain, rest sourced from reference TRBV5-1 and TRBJ2-1, is KAGVTQTPRYLIKTRGQQVTLSCSPISGHRSVSWYQQTPGQGLQFLFEYFSETQRNKGNFPGRFSGRQFSNSRSEMNVSTLELGDSALYLCASSQGLAGSDEQFFGPGTRLTVL.